The following is a T cell receptor beta chain sequence with its context. The antigen is undetermined. A J-beta primer mix and a sample-barcoded 5' primer were used in a second PCR of about 7 to 12 cycles. Every cDNA was tagged by a template-switch adaptor with 12 random nucleotides. TCRdb fed the 5' RACE reads into MiXCR, producing one record per CDR3 protein. The sample carries about 1,400,000 distinct CDR3 sequences, approximately 63% recorded once. These data are taken from a study of blood T cells in healthy people across ages. Study overall: In model experiments, template switching was able to capture about one barcoded beta molecule for every two T cells that were present. Regarding the study as a whole: Per million T cells, TCR beta diversity dropped about linearly as age rose. With unsorted PBMCs, a conclusive comparison of naive versus antigen-experienced cells was not possible.

The CDR3 extends over 14 amino acids. V lost 3 bases, J lost 8 bases, and 10 bases stayed unmatched. Germline assignment: CDR1 SGHDT and CDR2 YYEEEE. This rearrangement joins TRBV5-6 to TRBJ1-2, with 7 bases that match TRBD1. This TCR was sampled from a man in his late teens or twenties in good health. Source material: blood. The CDR3: CASSSSGGLRGYTF. The DNA of the CDR3 is TGTGCCAGCAGCTCCTCAGGGGGGCTACGAGGCTACACCTTC.